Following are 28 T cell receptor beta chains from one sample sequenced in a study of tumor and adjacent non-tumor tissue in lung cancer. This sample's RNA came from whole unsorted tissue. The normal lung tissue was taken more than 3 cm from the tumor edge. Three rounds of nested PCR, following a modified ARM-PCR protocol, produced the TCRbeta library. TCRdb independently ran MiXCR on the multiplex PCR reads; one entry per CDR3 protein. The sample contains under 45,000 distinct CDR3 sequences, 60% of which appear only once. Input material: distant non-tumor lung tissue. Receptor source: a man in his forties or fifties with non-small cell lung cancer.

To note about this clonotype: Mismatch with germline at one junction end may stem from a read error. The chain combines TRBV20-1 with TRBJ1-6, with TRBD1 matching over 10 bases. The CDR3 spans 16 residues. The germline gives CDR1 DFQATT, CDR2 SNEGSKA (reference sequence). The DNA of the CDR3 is TGCAGTGCTAGGGTCGGACAGGGGGAGCGGAATTCACCCTTCCACTTT. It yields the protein CSARVGQGERNSPFHF.

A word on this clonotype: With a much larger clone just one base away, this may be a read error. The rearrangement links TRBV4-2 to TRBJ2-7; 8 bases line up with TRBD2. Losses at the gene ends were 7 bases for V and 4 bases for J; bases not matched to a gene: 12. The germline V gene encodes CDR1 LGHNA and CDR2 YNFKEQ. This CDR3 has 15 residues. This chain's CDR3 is CASNASGGLEYEQYF. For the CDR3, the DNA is TGTGCCAGCAACGCAAGCGGGGGACTCGAATACGAGCAGTACTTC.

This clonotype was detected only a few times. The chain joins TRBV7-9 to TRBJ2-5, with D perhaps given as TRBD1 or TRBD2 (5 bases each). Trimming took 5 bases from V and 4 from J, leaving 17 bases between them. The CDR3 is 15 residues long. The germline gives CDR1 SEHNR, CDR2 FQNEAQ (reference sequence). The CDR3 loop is CASSQWDGGTETQYF. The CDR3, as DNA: TGTGCCAGCAGCCAATGGGACGGAGGCACAGAGACCCAGTACTTC. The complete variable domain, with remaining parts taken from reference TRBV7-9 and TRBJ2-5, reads DTGVSQNPRHKITKRGQNVTFRCDPISEHNRLYWYRQTLGQGPEFLTYFQNEAQLEKSRLLSDRFSAERPKGSFSTLEIQRTEQGDSAMYLCASSQWDGGTETQYFGPGTRLLVL.

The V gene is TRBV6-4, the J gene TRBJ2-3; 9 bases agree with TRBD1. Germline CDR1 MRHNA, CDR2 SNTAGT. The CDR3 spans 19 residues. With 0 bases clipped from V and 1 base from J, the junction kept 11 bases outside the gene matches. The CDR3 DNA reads TGTGCCAGCAGTGACTCAATCGGGACAGGGAGTAGGCGCACAGATACGCAGTATTTT. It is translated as CASSDSIGTGSRRTDTQYF.

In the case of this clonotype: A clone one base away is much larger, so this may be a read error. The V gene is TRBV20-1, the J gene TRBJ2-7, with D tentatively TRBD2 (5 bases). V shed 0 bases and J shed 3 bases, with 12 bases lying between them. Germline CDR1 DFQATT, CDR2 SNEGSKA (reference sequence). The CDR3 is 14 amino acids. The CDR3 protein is CSARDITSDYEQYF. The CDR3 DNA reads TGCAGTGCTAGAGATATAACTAGTGACTACGAGCAGTACTTC.

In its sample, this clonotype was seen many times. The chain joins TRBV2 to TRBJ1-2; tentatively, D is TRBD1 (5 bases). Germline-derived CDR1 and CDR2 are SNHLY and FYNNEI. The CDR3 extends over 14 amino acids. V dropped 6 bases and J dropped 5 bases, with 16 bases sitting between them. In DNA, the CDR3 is TGTGCCAGCAGGGGGCCGACAGTTAGATATGGCTACACCTTC. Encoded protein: CASRGPTVRYGYTF.

As DNA, the CDR3 is TGTGCCAGCACCTCATCAACTGAAGCTTTCTTT. It encodes CASTSSTEAFF. The chain is built from TRBV11-2 and TRBJ1-1, with D uncertain. V lost 7 bases and J lost 5, with 8 bases in between. The germline gives CDR1 SGHAT, CDR2 FQNNGV. The CDR3 is made up of 11 amino acids.

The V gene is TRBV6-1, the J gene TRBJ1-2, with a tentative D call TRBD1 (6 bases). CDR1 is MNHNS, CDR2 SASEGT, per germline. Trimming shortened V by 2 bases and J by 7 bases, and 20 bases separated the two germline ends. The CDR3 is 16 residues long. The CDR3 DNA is TGTGCCAGCAGTGAAAACCACCTGACAGGCGGAAGTGGCTACACCTTC. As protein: CASSENHLTGGSGYTF.

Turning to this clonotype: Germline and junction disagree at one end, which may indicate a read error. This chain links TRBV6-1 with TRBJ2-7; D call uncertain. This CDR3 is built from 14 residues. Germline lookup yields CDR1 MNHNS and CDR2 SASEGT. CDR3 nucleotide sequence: TGTGCCGGCAGCGAATTAGGACCTATATACGAGCAGTACTTC. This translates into CAGSELGPIYEQYF.

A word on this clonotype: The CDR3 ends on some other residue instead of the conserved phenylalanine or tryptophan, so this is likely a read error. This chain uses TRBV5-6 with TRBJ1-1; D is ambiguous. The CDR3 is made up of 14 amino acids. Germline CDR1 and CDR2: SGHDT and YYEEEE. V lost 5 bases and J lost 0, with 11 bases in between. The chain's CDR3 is CASSLTPLNTEAFL. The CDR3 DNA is TGTGCCAGCAGTTTGACTCCGCTGAACACTGAAGCTTTCCTT.

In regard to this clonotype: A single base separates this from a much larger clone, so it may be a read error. CDR3 protein: CSTALSEIEQFF. As DNA, the CDR3 is TGCAGTACTGCTTTAAGCGAGATTGAGCAGTTCTTC. The V and J genes are TRBV20-1 and TRBJ2-1, with D hard to call. Germline-derived CDR1 and CDR2 are DFQATT and SNEGSKA (reference sequence). Trimming removed 8 bases from V and 9 bases from J, with 17 bases in between. CDR3 length: 12 residues.

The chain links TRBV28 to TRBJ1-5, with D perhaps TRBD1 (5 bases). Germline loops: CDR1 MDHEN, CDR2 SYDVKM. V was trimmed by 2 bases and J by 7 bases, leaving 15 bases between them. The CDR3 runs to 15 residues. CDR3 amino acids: CASSLGQGYRQPQHF. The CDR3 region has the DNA TGTGCCAGCAGTTTAGGGCAGGGATATAGACAGCCCCAGCATTTT. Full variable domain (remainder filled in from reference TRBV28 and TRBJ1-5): DVKVTQSSRYLVKRTGEKVFLECVQDMDHENMFWYRQDPGLGLRLIYFSYDVKMKEKGDIPEGYSVSREKKERFSLILESASTNQTSMYLCASSLGQGYRQPQHFGDGTRLSIL.

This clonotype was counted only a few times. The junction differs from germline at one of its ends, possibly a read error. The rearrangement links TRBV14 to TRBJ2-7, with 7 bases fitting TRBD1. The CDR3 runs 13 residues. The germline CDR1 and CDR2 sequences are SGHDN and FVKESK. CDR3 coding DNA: TGTGCCAGCAGCACTCAACAGGGGTACGAGGAGTACTTC. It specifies CASSTQQGYEEYF.

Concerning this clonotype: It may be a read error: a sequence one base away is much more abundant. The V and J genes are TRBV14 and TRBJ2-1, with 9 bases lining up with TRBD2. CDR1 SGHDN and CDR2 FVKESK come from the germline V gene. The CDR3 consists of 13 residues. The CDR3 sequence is CASSPGLASEHFF. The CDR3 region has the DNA TGTGCCAGCAGCCCGGGACTAGCCAGTGAGCACTTCTTC.

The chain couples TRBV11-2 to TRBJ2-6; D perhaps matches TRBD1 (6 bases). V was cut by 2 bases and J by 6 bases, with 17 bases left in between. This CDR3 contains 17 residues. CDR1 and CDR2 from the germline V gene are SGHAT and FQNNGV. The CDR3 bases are TGTGCCAGCAGCTTACTTCTGGACAGCACTGAGGCCAACGTCCTGACTTTC. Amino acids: CASSLLLDSTEANVLTF.

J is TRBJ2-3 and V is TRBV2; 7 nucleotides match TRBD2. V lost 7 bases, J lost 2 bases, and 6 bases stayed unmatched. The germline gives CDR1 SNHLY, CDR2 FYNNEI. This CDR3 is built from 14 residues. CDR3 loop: CASTQGLHTDTQYF. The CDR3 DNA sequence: TGTGCCAGCACCCAGGGACTACACACAGATACGCAGTATTTT.

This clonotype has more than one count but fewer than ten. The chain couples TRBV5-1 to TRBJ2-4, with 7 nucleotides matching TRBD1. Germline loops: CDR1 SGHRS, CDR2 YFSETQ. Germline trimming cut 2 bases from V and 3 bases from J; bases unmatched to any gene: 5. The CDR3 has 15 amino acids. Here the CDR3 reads CASSFPDRNKNIQYF. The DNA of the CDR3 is TGCGCCAGCAGCTTCCCGGACAGGAACAAAAACATTCAGTACTTC. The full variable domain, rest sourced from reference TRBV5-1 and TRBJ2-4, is KAGVTQTPRYLIKTRGQQVTLSCSPISGHRSVSWYQQTPGQGLQFLFEYFSETQRNKGNFPGRFSGRQFSNSRSEMNVSTLELGDSALYLCASSFPDRNKNIQYFGAGTRLSVL.

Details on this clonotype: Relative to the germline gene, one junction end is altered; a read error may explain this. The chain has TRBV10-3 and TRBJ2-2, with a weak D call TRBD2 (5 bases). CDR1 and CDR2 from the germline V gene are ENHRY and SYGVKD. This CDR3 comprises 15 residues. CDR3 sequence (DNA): TGTGCCATCAGTGTTGAGTGGGAGACCACCGGGGAGTTGTTTTTT. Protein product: CAISVEWETTGELFF.

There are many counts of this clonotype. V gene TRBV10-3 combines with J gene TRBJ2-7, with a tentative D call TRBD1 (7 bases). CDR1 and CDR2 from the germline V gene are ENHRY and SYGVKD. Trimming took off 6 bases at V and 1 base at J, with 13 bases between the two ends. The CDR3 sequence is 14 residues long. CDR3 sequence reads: CAIRGAGGSYEQYF. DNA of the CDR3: TGTGCCATCAGGGGGGCAGGGGGGTCCTACGAGCAGTACTTC.

CDR3 in DNA: TGTGCCAGCAGCTTAGTCGCAGGGCCGGGCGAGCAGTACTTC. Translation gives CASSLVAGPGEQYF. This chain joins TRBV7-8 and TRBJ2-7; D may be TRBD1 (5 bases). The CDR3 is 14 amino acids. Germline CDR1 SGHVS, CDR2 FQNEAQ. V lost 1 base to trimming and J lost 6 bases, with 13 bases between them. Using reference TRBV7-8 and TRBJ2-7 for the parts outside the CDR3, the full variable domain is GAGVSQSPRYKVAKRGQDVALRCDPISGHVSLFWYQQALGQGPEFLTYFQNEAQLDKSGLPSDRFFAERPEGSVSTLKIQRTQQEDSAVYLCASSLVAGPGEQYFGPGTRLTVT.

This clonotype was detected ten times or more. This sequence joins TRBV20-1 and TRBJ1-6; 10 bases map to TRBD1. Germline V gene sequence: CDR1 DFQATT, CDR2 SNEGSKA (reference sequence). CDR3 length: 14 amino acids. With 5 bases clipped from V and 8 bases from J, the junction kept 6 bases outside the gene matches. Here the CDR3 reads CSALRDRGDSPLHF. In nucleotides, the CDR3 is TGCAGTGCTCTCCGGGACAGGGGTGATTCACCCCTCCACTTT.

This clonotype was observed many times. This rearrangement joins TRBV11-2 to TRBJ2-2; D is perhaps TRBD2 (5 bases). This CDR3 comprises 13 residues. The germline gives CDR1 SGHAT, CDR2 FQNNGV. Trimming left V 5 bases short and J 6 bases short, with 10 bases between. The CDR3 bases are TGTGCCAGCAGCCAACTAGAAGCCGGGGAGCTGTTTTTT. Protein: CASSQLEAGELFF.

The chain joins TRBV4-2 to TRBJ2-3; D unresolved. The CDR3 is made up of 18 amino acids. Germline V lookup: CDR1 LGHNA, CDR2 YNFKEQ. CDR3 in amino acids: CTISQVVTANYSTDTQYF. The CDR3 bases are TGTACCATCAGCCAAGTGGTCACGGCTAACTATAGCACAGATACGCAGTATTTT.

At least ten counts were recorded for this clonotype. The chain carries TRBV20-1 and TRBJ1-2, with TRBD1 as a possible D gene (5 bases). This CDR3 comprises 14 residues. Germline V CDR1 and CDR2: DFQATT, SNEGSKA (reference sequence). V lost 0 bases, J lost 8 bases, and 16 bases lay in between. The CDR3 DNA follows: TGCAGTGCTAGAGATGACAGCGTTGCATGGGGCTACACCTTC. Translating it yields CSARDDSVAWGYTF.

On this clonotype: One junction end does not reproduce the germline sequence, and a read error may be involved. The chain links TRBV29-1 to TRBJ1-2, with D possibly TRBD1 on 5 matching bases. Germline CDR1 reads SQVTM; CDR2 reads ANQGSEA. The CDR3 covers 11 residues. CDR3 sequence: CSGSDSYGYAF. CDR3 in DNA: TGCAGCGGATCAGACAGTTATGGCTACGCCTTC.

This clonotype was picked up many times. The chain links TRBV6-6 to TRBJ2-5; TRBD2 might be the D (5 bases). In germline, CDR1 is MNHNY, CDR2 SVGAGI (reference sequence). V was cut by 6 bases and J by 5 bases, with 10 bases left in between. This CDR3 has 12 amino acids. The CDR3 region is CASRRPGETQYF. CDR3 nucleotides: TGTGCCAGCAGGCGACCGGGGGAGACCCAGTACTTC.

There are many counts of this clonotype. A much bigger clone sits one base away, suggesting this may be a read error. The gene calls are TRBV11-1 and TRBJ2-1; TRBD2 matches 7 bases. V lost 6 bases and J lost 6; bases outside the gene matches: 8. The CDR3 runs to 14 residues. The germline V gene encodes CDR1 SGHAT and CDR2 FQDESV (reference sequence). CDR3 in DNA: TGTGCCAGCAGTCCTGGCGGGGGTTTCAATGAGCAGTTCTTC. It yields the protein CASSPGGGFNEQFF.

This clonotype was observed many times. The CDR3, as DNA: TGTGCCAGCAGGGGCCGGAGGGAAGATACGCAGTATTTT. Translation: CASRGRREDTQYF. This chain links TRBV6-1 with TRBJ2-3, with D perhaps matching TRBD2 (6 bases). The CDR3 runs to 13 residues. From germline, CDR1 is MNHNS and CDR2 SASEGT. V was cut by 6 bases and J by 5 bases, with 12 bases left in between.